Listed below are T cell receptor beta chains from one sample, sequenced in a study of regulatory T cells in long-lasting Graves disease. TCRdb processed the multiplex PCR reads anew with MiXCR; each CDR3 protein has one entry. The sample includes approximately 460,000 distinct CDR3 sequences, about a sixth of them seen just once. The same sample was also used in a study of T cells in Graves' hyperthyroidism and ophthalmopathy.

Sequences were derived from peripheral blood mononuclear cells (PBMCs), sampled at new diagnosis, from a patient treated with antithyroid drugs. Receptor source: a woman in her 30s with Graves disease. Each CDR3 is given with its conserved first and last residue. Each record gives: clone size, D gene, J gene, V gene, CDR3 protein, CDR3 DNA. A D gene is named only where the DNA matches it firmly. The size of a clone is reported for some rows only, either as once, few or many, or as a class for expanded clones.

clone size: few; D gene: -; J gene: TRBJ1-1; V gene: TRBV7-7; CDR3 protein: CASSHFWRYHGLNTEAFF; CDR3 DNA: TGTGCTAGCAGTCACTTCTGGAGGTACCATGGATTGAACACTGAAGCTTTCTTT
clone size: few; D gene: TRBD2; J gene: TRBJ2-3; V gene: TRBV7-8; CDR3 protein: CASSLVGLGAPDTQYF; CDR3 DNA: TGTGCCAGCAGCTTAGTAGGACTAGGGGCGCCAGATACGCAGTATTTT
clone size: -; D gene: -; J gene: TRBJ2-5; V gene: TRBV5-5; CDR3 protein: CASSLRGPLGGWAQETQYF; CDR3 DNA: TGTGCCAGCAGCTTGCGCGGTCCCCTCGGAGGATGGGCCCAAGAGACCCAGTACTTC
clone size: few; D gene: -; J gene: TRBJ1-2; V gene: TRBV6-1; CDR3 protein: CAIPGEGGNYGYTF; CDR3 DNA: TGTGCCATACCGGGGGAGGGGGGAAACTATGGCTACACCTTC
clone size: -; D gene: TRBD2; J gene: TRBJ2-7; V gene: TRBV19; CDR3 protein: CASNGPRLQRESSYEQYF; CDR3 DNA: TGTGCCAGTAATGGTCCTCGACTGCAGCGGGAAAGCTCCTACGAGCAGTACTTC
clone size: few; D gene: TRBD1; J gene: TRBJ1-4; V gene: TRBV11-2; CDR3 protein: CASSAPGQGLEKLFF; CDR3 DNA: TGTGCCAGCAGCGCCCCGGGACAGGGGCTCGAAAAACTGTTTTTT
clone size: many; D gene: TRBD1; J gene: TRBJ1-4; V gene: TRBV28; CDR3 protein: CASRPDPGQPDEKLFF; CDR3 DNA: TGTGCCAGCAGGCCGGACCCGGGACAGCCGGATGAAAAACTGTTTTTT
clone size: many; D gene: TRBD2; J gene: TRBJ2-4; V gene: TRBV10-3; CDR3 protein: CAISESMTSARIAKNIQYF; CDR3 DNA: TGTGCCATCAGTGAGTCGATGACTAGCGCAAGAATAGCCAAAAACATTCAGTACTTC
clone size: many; D gene: -; J gene: TRBJ2-5; V gene: TRBV6-5; CDR3 protein: CASSYPRDVHETQYF; CDR3 DNA: TGTGCCAGCAGTTACCCCCGGGACGTACATGAGACCCAGTACTTC
clone size: few; D gene: TRBD1; J gene: TRBJ2-1; V gene: TRBV19; CDR3 protein: CASSPNQGVLDYNEQFF; CDR3 DNA: TGTGCCAGTAGTCCGAATCAGGGGGTGTTGGATTACAATGAGCAGTTCTTC
clone size: many; D gene: -; J gene: TRBJ2-7; V gene: TRBV20-1; CDR3 protein: CSAPGANPFTYEQYF; CDR3 DNA: TGCAGTGCTCCGGGGGCTAACCCCTTCACCTACGAGCAGTACTTC
clone size: many; D gene: -; J gene: TRBJ1-2; V gene: TRBV2; CDR3 protein: CASSEMGVLAPWLYGYTF; CDR3 DNA: TGTGCCAGCAGTGAAATGGGGGTCCTGGCCCCCTGGCTCTATGGCTACACCTTC
clone size: many; D gene: -; J gene: TRBJ1-1; V gene: TRBV7-9; CDR3 protein: CASSSAGGTEAFF; CDR3 DNA: TGTGCCAGCAGCTCTGCGGGGGGCACTGAAGCTTTCTTT
clone size: many; D gene: -; J gene: TRBJ2-1; V gene: TRBV18; CDR3 protein: CASSPGLGNREQFF; CDR3 DNA: TGTGCCAGCTCACCGGGACTGGGAAATCGAGAGCAGTTCTTC
clone size: -; D gene: -; J gene: TRBJ2-3; V gene: TRBV27; CDR3 protein: CASSSPGGLADTQYF; CDR3 DNA: TGTGCCAGCAGCAGCCCTGGGGGGCTCGCAGATACGCAGTATTTT